Below, 24 T cell receptor beta chains from the same sample are listed, as sequenced in a study of CD4 and CD8 cells across lung adenocarcinoma regions. Using its own MiXCR run on the PCR reads, TCRdb lists one record per CDR3 protein. This sample has about 19,000 distinct CDR3 sequences, with 46% found just once. The sequenced sample was CD4+ T cells from the margin of a lung tumor. These receptors came from a male donor with lung adenocarcinoma. The CD4 and CD8 labels of this study may be unreliable.

By frequency in the sample, this clonotype is medium-sized. V is TRBV6-1 and J is TRBJ2-7; 7 bases agree with TRBD1. The CDR3 spans 14 residues. V dropped 6 bases and J dropped 1; count of bases not matched to a gene: 6. Germline lookup yields CDR1 MNHNS and CDR2 SASEGT. Here the CDR3 DNA reads TGTGCCAGCAGCGACGTCAGGGGGTCCTACGAGCAGTACTTC. Residues: CASSDVRGSYEQYF.

In regard to this clonotype: Its ends do not fully match the called genes, so a read error is possible. The gene calls are TRBV6-1 and TRBJ2-3; D possibly corresponds to TRBD2 (6 bases). The germline V gene has CDR1 MNHNS and CDR2 SASEGT. The CDR3 contains 15 residues. This CDR3 is CASSMGGWGADMQYF. The CDR3 region has the DNA TGTGCCAGCAGTATGGGGGGATGGGGCGCAGATATGCAGTATTTT.

This clonotype was counted between two and nine times. The chain links TRBV7-2 to TRBJ2-7; TRBD1 might be the D (6 bases). Germline loops: CDR1 SGHTA, CDR2 FQGNSA. With 4 bases removed from V and 0 bases from J, the gap between germline ends came to 13 bases. The CDR3 contains 15 residues. The CDR3 loop is CASSYGTTPSYEQYF. CDR3 DNA: TGTGCCAGCAGCTATGGGACAACCCCCTCCTACGAGCAGTACTTC.

This clonotype qualifies as medium-sized (0.01 to 0.1%). The chain carries TRBV6-1 and TRBJ2-1; D not resolved. Per germline, CDR1 MNHNS and CDR2 SASEGT. This CDR3 has 15 residues. Trimming removed 6 bases from V and 0 bases from J, with 12 bases in between. CDR3 amino acids: CASRPDPTSYNEQFF. The CDR3 DNA sequence: TGTGCCAGCAGACCCGACCCTACCTCCTACAATGAGCAGTTCTTC.

This clonotype was observed a single time. This chain uses TRBV10-2 with TRBJ2-5; D uncertain. This CDR3 is 14 amino acids long. Germline V CDR1 and CDR2: WSHSY, SAAADI. V lost 6 bases and J lost 11, with 22 bases in between. The CDR3 sequence is CASSRVPGPDTQYF. The CDR3 DNA sequence: TGCGCCAGCAGCCGGGTCCCAGGCCCAGATACGCAGTACTTC.

The V gene is TRBV4-3, the J gene TRBJ1-1; TRBD1 aligns across 7 bases. From germline, CDR1 is LGHNA and CDR2 YSLEER. This CDR3 region has 17 residues. V shed 1 base and J 10 bases; nucleotides not matched to a gene: 18. Here the CDR3 DNA reads TGCGCCAGCAGCCAAGTCCCGACAGGGAGCCTTCTAGCGACAGCTTTCTTT. Protein product: CASSQVPTGSLLATAFF.

Notes on this clonotype: Compared with germline, one end of the junction differs, possibly owing to a read error. The rearrangement joins TRBV10-2 to TRBJ2-4; TRBD1 matches at 7 bases. Germline V gene data show CDR1 as WSHSY and CDR2 as SAAADI. This CDR3 has 14 amino acids. Here the CDR3 reads CPSTAVGGKNTQYF. The DNA of the CDR3 is TGCCCCAGCACGGCAGTAGGGGGCAAAAATACTCAGTACTTC.

The sample holds many counts of this clonotype. The rearrangement uses TRBV6-1 and TRBJ1-2; D call uncertain. The CDR3 is 16 amino acids. V gave up 2 bases and J gave up 5 bases, with 18 bases separating them. Germline lookup yields CDR1 MNHNS and CDR2 SASEGT. CDR3 in amino acids: CASSEPSLILRYGYTF. CDR3 nucleotide sequence: TGTGCCAGCAGTGAACCCTCCCTTATACTGCGGTATGGCTACACCTTC.

V gene TRBV6-5 combines with J gene TRBJ2-5, with 8 bases that match TRBD2. The DNA end lines up better with TRBJ2-7; the J call may be wrong. Germline CDR1 reads MNHEY; CDR2 reads SVGAGI. The CDR3 is 14 residues long. This chain's CDR3 is CASSYKAGAGEQYF. The DNA of the CDR3 is TGTGCCAGCAGTTATAAAGCGGGAGCGGGCGAGCAGTACTTC.

This clonotype has just a few counts. J is TRBJ2-1 and V is TRBV6-1, with 9 bases that match TRBD2. Germline CDR1 reads MNHNS; CDR2 reads SASEGT. The CDR3 is 15 residues long. The junction had 11 bases not matched to a gene; V was cut back by 5 bases and J by 9 bases. The CDR3 reads CASSPETSGHGEQFF. CDR3 DNA: TGTGCCAGCAGTCCAGAGACTAGCGGCCATGGTGAGCAGTTCTTC.

This clonotype was recorded only once. The CDR3 sequence is CATSVGGWGEQFF. The CDR3 nucleotides are TGTGCCACCAGTGTTGGAGGGTGGGGTGAGCAGTTCTTC. This chain links TRBV24-1 with TRBJ2-1; weak D call: TRBD2 (6 bases). The germline gives CDR1 KGHDR, CDR2 SFDVKD. CDR3 length: 13 residues. Deletions cut 5 bases from V and 9 bases from J, with 13 bases between.

This clonotype is medium-sized within its sample. The J gene is TRBJ2-2, the V gene TRBV6-5, with 10 positions matching TRBD1. From germline, CDR1 is MNHEY and CDR2 SVGAGI. The CDR3 covers 15 residues. V lost 6 bases to trimming and J lost 3 bases; unmatched junction nucleotides: 4. For the CDR3, the DNA is TGTGCCAGCAGCGCCGGGACAGGGGACACCGGGGAGCTGTTTTTT. Protein product: CASSAGTGDTGELFF.

About this clonotype: Without the conserved terminal phenylalanine or tryptophan, this CDR3 likely stems from a read error. The DNA is omitted, as the CDR3 cannot be located on it reliably, and the CDR3 follows TCRdb's listing. V usage is TRBV18 and J usage is TRBJ2-5; the tabulated D call, TRBD1, remains unverified against the DNA. The CDR3 has 11 residues if both end residues are counted. Germline V gives CDR1 KGHSH, CDR2 LQKENI. The CDR3 region is CIFRRDRVSPC.

This clonotype was counted at least ten times. A much larger clonotype is one base distant, so this may be a read error. This chain joins TRBV6-1 and TRBJ2-1; D may be TRBD1 (6 bases). In germline, CDR1 is MNHNS, CDR2 SASEGT. Trimming took 3 bases from V and 13 from J, leaving 28 bases between them. This CDR3 comprises 17 residues. CDR3 sequence (DNA): TGTGCCAGCAGTGACGGGGACACCTCTTTAATACAAGAGACCCAGTTCTTC. It translates to CASSDGDTSLIQETQFF.

This chain uses TRBV10-2 with TRBJ2-3; tentatively, D is TRBD1 or TRBD2 (5 bases each). V was trimmed by 6 bases and J by 5 bases, leaving 15 bases between them. The CDR3 covers 14 residues. Germline V gene sequence: CDR1 WSHSY, CDR2 SAAADI. CDR3: CASRGVGAEDTQYF. The CDR3 nucleotides read TGCGCCAGCAGGGGGGTGGGAGCGGAAGATACGCAGTATTTT.

As concerns this clonotype: One end of the junction varies from germline; a read error may be responsible. This chain uses TRBV6-1 with TRBJ2-2; TRBD2 might be the D (5 bases). The CDR3 is 15 amino acids. The V gene's germline CDR1 is MNHNS and CDR2 SASEGT. DNA for the CDR3: TGTGCCAGCAGACTCCAGGCCGGAATCCCCGGGGAGCAGTTTTTT. It is translated as CASRLQAGIPGEQFF.

By its share, this clonotype is medium-sized. The chain employs TRBV6-1 and TRBJ2-5; 10 bases agree with TRBD1. Judging by the DNA end, TRBJ2-7 fits better; the J call may be wrong. Germline CDR1 reads MNHNS; CDR2 reads SASEGT. CDR3 size: 15 residues. CDR3: CASSELGQGSYEQYF. CDR3 bases: TGTGCCAGCAGTGAATTGGGACAGGGGTCCTACGAGCAGTACTTC.

This clonotype counts as medium-sized (0.01 to 0.1%). The chain has TRBV6-1 and TRBJ2-3; no clear D gene. Looked up from germline, CDR1 is MNHNS and CDR2 is SASEGT. V dropped 1 base and J dropped 6 bases, with 11 bases sitting between them. There are 14 residues in the CDR3. CDR3 residues: CASSEEIRSDTQYF. The CDR3 DNA sequence: TGTGCCAGCAGTGAAGAGATTCGCTCGGATACGCAGTATTTT.

The rearrangement joins TRBV6-5 to TRBJ1-2; a possible D gene is TRBD1 (6 bases). V was trimmed by 2 bases and J by 2 bases, leaving 6 bases between them. Looked up from germline, CDR1 is MNHEY and CDR2 is SVGAGI. This CDR3 spans 13 amino acids. The CDR3 protein is CASSYDRNYGYTF. Written as DNA, the CDR3 is TGTGCCAGCAGTTACGACAGGAACTATGGCTACACCTTC.

This clonotype was seen a handful of times. CDR3 in amino acids: CASSLATGGSDTQYF. The CDR3 nucleotides are TGTGCCAGCAGCTTAGCGACAGGCGGCTCAGATACGCAGTATTTT. The rearrangement uses TRBV7-6 and TRBJ2-3; possible D gene TRBD1, 6 bases. Trimming pared 0 bases from V and 4 bases from J, leaving 11 bases between. This CDR3 is built from 15 residues. CDR1 is SGHVS, CDR2 FNYEAQ, per germline.

V and J are TRBV6-1 and TRBJ2-4, with TRBD2 matching 10 bases. CDR1 is MNHNS and CDR2 is SASEGT in the germline V gene. The V segment lost 2 bases and the J segment 16 bases; nucleotides outside the gene matches: 8. The CDR3 sequence is 13 residues long. The CDR3 DNA sequence: TGTGCCAGCAGTGAAAATCTAGCGGGAGATAAATACTTC. Residues: CASSENLAGDKYF.

This clonotype was seen at least ten times. The V call is TRBV27, the J call TRBJ1-1; D is ambiguous. The V gene lost 4 bases and the J gene lost 3 bases, with 18 bases spanning the gap. This CDR3 has 16 residues. Germline CDR1 is MNHEY and CDR2 is SMNVEV (reference sequence). The CDR3 loop reads CASSSREPTRDTEAFF. CDR3 bases: TGTGCCAGCAGTTCCCGGGAGCCCACTCGGGACACTGAAGCTTTCTTT.

The chain links TRBV6-5 to TRBJ2-5; 8 bases line up with TRBD2. V was clipped by 0 bases and J by 0 bases; unmatched bases: 3. CDR3 size: 16 residues. CDR1 is MNHEY and CDR2 is SVGAGI in the germline V gene. CDR3 amino acids: CASSYSSGDYQETQYF. CDR3 nucleotide sequence: TGTGCCAGCAGTTACTCTAGCGGGGACTACCAAGAGACCCAGTACTTC.

This clonotype was found a few times. This chain joins TRBV7-6 and TRBJ2-1, with TRBD2 matching 9 bases. V lost 1 base, J lost 1 base, and 11 bases stayed unmatched. Germline values: CDR1 SGHVS, CDR2 FNYEAQ. The CDR3 is 19 residues long. DNA of the CDR3: TGTGCCAGCAGCTTAGGTGTGCAGGGACTAGCTGCGTCCTACAATGAGCAGTTCTTC. This sequence encodes CASSLGVQGLAASYNEQFF. Full variable domain (outside the CDR3, taken from reference TRBV7-6 and TRBJ2-1): GAGVSQSPRYKVTKRGQDVALRCDPISGHVSLYWYRQALGQGPEFLTYFNYEAQQDKSGLPNDRFSAERPEGSISTLTIQRTEQRDSAMYRCASSLGVQGLAASYNEQFFGPGTRLTVL.